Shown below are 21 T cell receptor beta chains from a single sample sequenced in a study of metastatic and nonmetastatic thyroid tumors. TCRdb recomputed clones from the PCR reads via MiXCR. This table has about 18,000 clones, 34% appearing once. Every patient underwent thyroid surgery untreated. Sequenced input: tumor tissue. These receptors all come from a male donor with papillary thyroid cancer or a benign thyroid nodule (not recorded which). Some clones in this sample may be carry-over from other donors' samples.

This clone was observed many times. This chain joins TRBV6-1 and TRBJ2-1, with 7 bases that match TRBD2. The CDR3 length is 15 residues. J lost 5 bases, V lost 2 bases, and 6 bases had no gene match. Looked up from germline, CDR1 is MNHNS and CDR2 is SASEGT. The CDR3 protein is CASSEWASGHNEQFF. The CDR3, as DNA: TGTGCCAGCAGTGAATGGGCTAGCGGACACAATGAGCAGTTCTTC.

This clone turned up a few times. The CDR3: CASSEYGGRSLFF. The CDR3 DNA follows: TGTGCCAGCAGTGAATACGGCGGGAGAAGTCTGTTCTTC. This chain connects TRBV2 to TRBJ2-1, with TRBD2 matching over 7 bases. The CDR3 is 13 amino acids. In germline, CDR1 is SNHLY, CDR2 FYNNEI. The V and J ends lost 2 bases and 15 bases, in that order; junction bases with no gene match: 10.

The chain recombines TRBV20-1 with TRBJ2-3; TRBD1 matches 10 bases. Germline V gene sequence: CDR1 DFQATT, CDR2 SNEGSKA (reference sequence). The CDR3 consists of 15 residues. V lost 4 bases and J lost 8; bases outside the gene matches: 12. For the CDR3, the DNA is TGCAGTGCTATTCGGACAGGGGGAGATGGATCTACGCAGTATTTT. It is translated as CSAIRTGGDGSTQYF.

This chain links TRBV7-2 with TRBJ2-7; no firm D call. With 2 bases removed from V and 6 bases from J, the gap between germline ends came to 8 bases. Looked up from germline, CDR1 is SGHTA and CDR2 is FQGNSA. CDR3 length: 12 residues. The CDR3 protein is CASSLWRSEQYF. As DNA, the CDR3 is TGTGCCAGCAGCTTATGGCGTTCCGAGCAGTACTTC.

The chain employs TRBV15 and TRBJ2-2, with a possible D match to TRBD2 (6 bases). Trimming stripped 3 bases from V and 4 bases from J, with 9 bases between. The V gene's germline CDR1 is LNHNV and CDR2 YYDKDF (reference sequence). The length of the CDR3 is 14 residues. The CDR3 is CATSSGSGTGELFF. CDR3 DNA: TGTGCCACCAGCAGCGGGAGCGGCACCGGGGAGCTGTTTTTT.

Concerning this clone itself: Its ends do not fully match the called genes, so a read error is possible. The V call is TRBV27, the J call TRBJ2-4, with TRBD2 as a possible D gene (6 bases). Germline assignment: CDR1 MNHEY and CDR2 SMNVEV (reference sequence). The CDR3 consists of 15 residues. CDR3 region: CASRAPGVTNEIQSF. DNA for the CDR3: TGTGCCAGCAGGGCCCCGGGGGTGACAAATGAAATTCAGTCCTTC.

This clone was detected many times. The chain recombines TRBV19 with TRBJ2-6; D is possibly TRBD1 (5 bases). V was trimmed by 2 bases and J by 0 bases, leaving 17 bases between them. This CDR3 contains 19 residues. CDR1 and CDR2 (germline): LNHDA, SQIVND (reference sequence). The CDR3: CASSIIPGWSLSGANVLTF. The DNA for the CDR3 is TGTGCCAGTAGTATAATTCCAGGGTGGAGTCTCTCTGGGGCCAACGTCCTGACTTTC.

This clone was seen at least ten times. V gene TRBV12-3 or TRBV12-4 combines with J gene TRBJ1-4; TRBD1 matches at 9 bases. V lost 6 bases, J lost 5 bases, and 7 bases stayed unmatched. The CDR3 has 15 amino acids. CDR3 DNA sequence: TGTGCCAGCAGCCCACAGGGGGCTACGAATGAAAAACTGTTTTTT. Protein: CASSPQGATNEKLFF.

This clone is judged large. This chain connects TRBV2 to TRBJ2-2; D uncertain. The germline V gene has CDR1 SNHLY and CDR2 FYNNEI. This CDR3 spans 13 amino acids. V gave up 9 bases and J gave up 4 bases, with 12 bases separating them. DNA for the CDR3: TGTGCCAGTCAACGGGTCCCCACCGGGGAGCTGTTTTTT. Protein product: CASQRVPTGELFF.

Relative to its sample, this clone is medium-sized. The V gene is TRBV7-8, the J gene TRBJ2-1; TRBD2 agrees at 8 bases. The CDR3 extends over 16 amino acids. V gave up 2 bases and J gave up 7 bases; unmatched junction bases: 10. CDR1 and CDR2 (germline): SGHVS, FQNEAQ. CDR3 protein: CASSLRLAGLENEQFF. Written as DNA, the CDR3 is TGTGCCAGCAGCTTAAGGCTAGCGGGTCTCGAAAATGAGCAGTTCTTC. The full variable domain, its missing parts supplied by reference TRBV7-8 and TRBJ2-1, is GAGVSQSPRYKVAKRGQDVALRCDPISGHVSLFWYQQALGQGPEFLTYFQNEAQLDKSGLPSDRFFAERPEGSVSTLKIQRTQQEDSAVYLCASSLRLAGLENEQFFGPGTRLTVL.

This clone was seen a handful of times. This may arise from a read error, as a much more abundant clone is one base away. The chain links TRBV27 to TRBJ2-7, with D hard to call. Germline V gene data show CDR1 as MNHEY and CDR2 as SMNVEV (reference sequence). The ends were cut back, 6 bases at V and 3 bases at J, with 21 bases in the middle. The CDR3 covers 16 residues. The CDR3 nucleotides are TGTGCCAGCAGAGATATGTCGGCCGTGACCTACTACGAGCAGTACTTC. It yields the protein CASRDMSAVTYYEQYF.

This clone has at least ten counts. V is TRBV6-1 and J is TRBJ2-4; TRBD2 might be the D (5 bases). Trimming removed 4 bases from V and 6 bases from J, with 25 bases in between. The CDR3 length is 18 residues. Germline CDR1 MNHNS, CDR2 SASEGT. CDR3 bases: TGTGCCAGCAGTGGGGCCTTGAGGGTCGAGAGCGTCTTAAACATTCAGTACTTC. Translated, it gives CASSGALRVESVLNIQYF.

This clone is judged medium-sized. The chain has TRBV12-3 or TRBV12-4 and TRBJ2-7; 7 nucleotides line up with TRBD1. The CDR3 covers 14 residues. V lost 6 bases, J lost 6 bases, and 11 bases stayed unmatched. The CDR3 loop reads CASSRDRALSEQYF. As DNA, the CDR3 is TGTGCCAGCAGCCGTGACAGGGCTCTTAGCGAGCAGTACTTC.

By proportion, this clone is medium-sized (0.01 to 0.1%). The CDR3 sequence: CASSLLAGNNNEQFF. CDR3 bases: TGCGCCAGCAGCTTACTAGCGGGGAACAACAATGAGCAGTTCTTC. The V gene is TRBV5-1, the J gene TRBJ2-1; 10 bases align to TRBD2. The CDR3 loop spans 15 amino acids. Per the germline V gene, CDR1 is SGHRS and CDR2 is YFSETQ. Trimming at V came to 2 bases and at J to 5 bases, leaving 4 bases not matched to a gene.

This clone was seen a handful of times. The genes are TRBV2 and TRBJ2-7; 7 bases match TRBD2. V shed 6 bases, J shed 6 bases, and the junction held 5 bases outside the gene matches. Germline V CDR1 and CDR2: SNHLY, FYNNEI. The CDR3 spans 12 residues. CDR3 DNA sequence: TGTGCCAGCAGGGGGAGGGCGGGCGAGCAGTACTTC. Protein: CASRGRAGEQYF. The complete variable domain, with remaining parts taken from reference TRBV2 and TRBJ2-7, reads EPEVTQTPSHQVTQMGQEVILRCVPISNHLYFYWYRQILGQKVEFLVSFYNNEISEKSEIFDDQFSVERPDGSNFTLKIRSTKLEDSAMYFCASRGRAGEQYFGPGTRLTVT.

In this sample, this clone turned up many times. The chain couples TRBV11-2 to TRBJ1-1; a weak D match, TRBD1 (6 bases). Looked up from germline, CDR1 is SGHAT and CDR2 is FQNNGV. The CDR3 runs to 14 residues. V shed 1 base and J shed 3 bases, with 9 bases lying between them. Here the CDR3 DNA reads TGTGCCAGCAGCTTAGCTGGGGGCGACACTGAAGCTTTCTTT. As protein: CASSLAGGDTEAFF.

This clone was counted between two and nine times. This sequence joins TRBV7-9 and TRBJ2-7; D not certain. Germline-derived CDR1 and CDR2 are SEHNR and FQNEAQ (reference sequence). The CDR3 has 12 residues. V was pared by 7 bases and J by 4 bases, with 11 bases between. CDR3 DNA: TGTGCCAGCATCCTATTCTCTTACGAGCAGTACTTC. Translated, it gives CASILFSYEQYF.

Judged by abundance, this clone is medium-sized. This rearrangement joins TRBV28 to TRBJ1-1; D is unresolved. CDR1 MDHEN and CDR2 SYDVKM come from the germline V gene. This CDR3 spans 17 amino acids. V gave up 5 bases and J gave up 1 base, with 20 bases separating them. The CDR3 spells CASSLWEAYGPNTEAFF. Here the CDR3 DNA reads TGTGCCAGCAGTCTCTGGGAGGCTTACGGACCGAACACTGAAGCTTTCTTT.

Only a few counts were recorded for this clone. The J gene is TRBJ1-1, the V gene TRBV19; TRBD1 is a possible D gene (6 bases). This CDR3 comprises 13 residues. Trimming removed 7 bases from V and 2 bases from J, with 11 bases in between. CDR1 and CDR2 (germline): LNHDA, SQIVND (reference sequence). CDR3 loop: CASTSRGNTEAFF. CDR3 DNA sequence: TGTGCCAGTACTTCCAGGGGCAACACTGAAGCTTTCTTT.

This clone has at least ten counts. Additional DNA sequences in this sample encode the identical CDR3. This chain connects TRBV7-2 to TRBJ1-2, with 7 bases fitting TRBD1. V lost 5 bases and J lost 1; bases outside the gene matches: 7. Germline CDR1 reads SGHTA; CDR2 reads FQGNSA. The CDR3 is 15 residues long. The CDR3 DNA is TGTGCCAGCAGCACCACCCGACAGGGTAACTATGGCTACACCTTC. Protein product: CASSTTRQGNYGYTF.

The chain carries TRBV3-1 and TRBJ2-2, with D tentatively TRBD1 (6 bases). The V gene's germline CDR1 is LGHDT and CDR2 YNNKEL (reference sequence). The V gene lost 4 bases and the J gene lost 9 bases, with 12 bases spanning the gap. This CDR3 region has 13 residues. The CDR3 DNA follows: TGTGCCAGCAGCCTCAGGGGCAGCTGGGAGCTGTTTTTT. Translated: CASSLRGSWELFF.